The present TCR beta chain was sequenced within a study of blood T cell repertoires in COVID-19. At the level of the study: Sites in the United States, Italy and Spain provided acute and convalescent COVID-19 samples.

V lost 0 bases, J lost 0 bases, and 10 bases lay in between. This CDR3 is built from 16 residues. Per germline, CDR1 MDHEN and CDR2 SYDVKM. Enrollees, about 18 to 95 years old, lived in some 24 US areas. Cohort placement rested on clinical history that participants reported themselves. The authors' processing: Cell counts per sample came from amplifying reference gene primers. Clones were sequenced by immunoSEQ multiplex PCR, and TCRdb holds only the in-frame ones, with some missing. That table gives V, J and clone size, and the DNA gave D and trimming. Among over 200,000 clones, about 89% were seen once, and the ten largest hold roughly 8.3%.

The sequenced material came from PBMCs or T cells enriched from blood (not recorded which). The chain joins TRBV28 to TRBJ2-3, with D perhaps matching TRBD2 (6 bases). This clonotype was obtained from a man in his forties who had recovered from COVID-19. The CDR3 sequence: CASSLWGRGSTDTQYF. CDR3 sequence (DNA): TGTGCCAGCAGTTTATGGGGGCGGGGCAGCACAGATACGCAGTATTTT.